This TCR beta chain was captured by sequencing in a study of PD-L1 blockade in urothelial cancer. Germline CDR1 and CDR2: MNHEY and SMNVEV (reference sequence). This CDR3 contains 15 residues. Trimming pared 3 bases from V and 0 bases from J, leaving 10 bases between. TCRdb's copy holds only in-frame clones and misses some; the assay was immunoSEQ multiplex PCR. This table has some 77,000 clones, approximately 86% appearing once. The material sequenced was PBMCs, taken around atezolizumab (anti-PD-L1) treatment. The TCR comes from a woman in her 70s with urothelial cancer. The chain is built from TRBV27 and TRBJ2-3; possible D gene TRBD2, 5 bases. The CDR3 reads CASSFSSFSTDTQYF. CDR3 bases: TGTGCCAGCAGTTTTTCTAGCTTTAGCACAGATACGCAGTATTTT.